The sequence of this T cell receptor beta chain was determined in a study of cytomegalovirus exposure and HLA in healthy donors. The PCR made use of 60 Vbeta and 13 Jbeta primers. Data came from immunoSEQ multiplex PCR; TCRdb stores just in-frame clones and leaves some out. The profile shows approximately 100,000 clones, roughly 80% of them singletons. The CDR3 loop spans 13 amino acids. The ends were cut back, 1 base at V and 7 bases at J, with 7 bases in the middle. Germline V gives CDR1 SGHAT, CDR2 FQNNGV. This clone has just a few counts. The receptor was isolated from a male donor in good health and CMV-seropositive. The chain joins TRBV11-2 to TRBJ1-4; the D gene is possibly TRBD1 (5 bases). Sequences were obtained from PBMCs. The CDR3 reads CASSLGRAEKLFF. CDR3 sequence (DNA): TGTGCCAGCAGCTTAGGCAGGGCTGAAAAACTGTTTTTT. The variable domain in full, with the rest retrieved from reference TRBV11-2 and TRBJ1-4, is EAGVAQSPRYKIIEKRQSVAFWCNPISGHATLYWYQQILGQGPKLLIQFQNNGVVDDSQLPKDRFSAERLKGVDSTLKIQPAKLEDSAVYLCASSLGRAEKLFFGSGTQLSVL.